The clone carrying this T cell receptor (beta chain) was seen a few times. Its antigen remains unidentified. One base away lies a much larger clone, so this may be a sequencing read error. Construction of TCR beta libraries relied on iRepertoire HTBI primers and on Arm-PCR targeting CDR3 regions. In the authors' methods: The samples yielded 55 to 75 TRBV and 14 to 15 TRBJ segments. TCRdb called the multiplex PCR reads again in MiXCR, with one record for every CDR3 protein. The V and J calls shown here were made by TCRdb, not taken from the authors' results. The sample includes some 320,000 distinct CDR3 sequences, approximately 20% of them seen just once. These data come from a study of regulatory T cells in long-lasting Graves disease. Study-wide results and limits: Persistent disease was characterized by preferential usage of TRBV28, TRBJ1-2 and TRBJ2-5.

Germline CDR1 and CDR2: SGHAT and FQNNGV. V lost 1 base to trimming and J lost 3 bases, with 10 bases between them. The CDR3 totals 15 residues. Time point noted: newly diagnosed GD, antithyroid drugs for less than 3 months. RNA from PBMCs was the source of the TCR library. This chain links TRBV11-2 with TRBJ1-5; the D is unclear. The sequencing here drew on peripheral blood mononuclear cells (PBMCs), taken at new diagnosis, from a patient treated with antithyroid drugs. This receptor was obtained from a female donor with Graves disease. This CDR3 reads CASSLGGDNNQPQHF. The CDR3 bases are TGTGCCAGCAGCTTAGGAGGAGATAACAATCAGCCCCAGCATTTT.